Listed below are T cell receptor beta chains from one sample, sequenced in a study of tumor-infiltrating lymphocytes in primary liver carcinoma. Via MiXCR, TCRdb re-called the multiplex PCR reads, giving one row per CDR3 protein. This sample carries 190,000 or so distinct CDR3 sequences, approximately 65% of them seen once, and the ten largest clones take 6% to 8.5%. The specimen sequenced was peripheral blood. The receptors stem from a woman aged 55-70 years with primary liver carcinoma and hepatitis B virus infection. CDR3s leave out the opening cysteine and the closing phenylalanine or tryptophan. Fields, in order: D gene, V gene, CDR3 protein. The D gene is left open where the match is weak.

d_gene: .
v_gene: TRBV4-2
CDR3aa: ASSPTPGASYEQY

d_gene: .
v_gene: TRBV29-1
CDR3aa: RVRTSQLSGEQY

d_gene: .
v_gene: TRBV7-8
CDR3aa: ASSGDGYGYT

d_gene: TRBD1
v_gene: TRBV19
CDR3aa: ASSPRGGTGPDTQY

d_gene: TRBD1
v_gene: TRBV6-5
CDR3aa: ASSYGTGTSTDTQY

d_gene: .
v_gene: TRBV11-2
CDR3aa: VSSSGGRATDEQY

d_gene: TRBD1
v_gene: TRBV5-6
CDR3aa: VSSPTGTGNGYT

d_gene: TRBD2
v_gene: TRBV7-8
CDR3aa: ASSLVAGGGETQY

d_gene: .
v_gene: TRBV5-4
CDR3aa: TSSLGPAGTDTQY

d_gene: TRBD2
v_gene: TRBV6-6
CDR3aa: ASSLGGRAGYEQY

d_gene: TRBD2
v_gene: TRBV6-5
CDR3aa: ASNPPGLAVYNEQF

d_gene: TRBD1
v_gene: TRBV13
CDR3aa: ASSTGQGGDEQY

d_gene: .
v_gene: TRBV10-1
CDR3aa: ASSALRGGEQL

d_gene: TRBD2
v_gene: TRBV30
CDR3aa: AWTPSGRGGSYNERF

d_gene: .
v_gene: TRBV5-6
CDR3aa: AGSFSGSSYNEQL

d_gene: .
v_gene: TRBV11-2
CDR3aa: ISSLDRTGELF

d_gene: .
v_gene: TRBV5-4
CDR3aa: AHSKGPADNEQF

d_gene: .
v_gene: TRBV11-1
CDR3aa: ACSLAAGPNIGELF

d_gene: .
v_gene: TRBV28
CDR3aa: ASSTYTSSGANVLT

d_gene: .
v_gene: TRBV6-6
CDR3aa: ASSFHRRDTEAF

d_gene: .
v_gene: TRBV10-2
CDR3aa: SSSSRGRGDNQPQH

d_gene: .
v_gene: TRBV11-2
CDR3aa: ASSLGWWQLHEQY

d_gene: .
v_gene: TRBV10-3
CDR3aa: AISTSQEQGYT

d_gene: TRBD2
v_gene: TRBV11-2
CDR3aa: VSSSGLVQDTGELF

d_gene: TRBD1
v_gene: TRBV5-1
CDR3aa: ASSPGTGYQPQY

d_gene: .
v_gene: TRBV7-9
CDR3aa: ASSLVGGLNTEAF

d_gene: TRBD2
v_gene: TRBV28
CDR3aa: ASSSNRAGAEIQY

d_gene: .
v_gene: TRBV11-2
CDR3aa: VSSLGGNATGELF

d_gene: TRBD2
v_gene: TRBV7-3
CDR3aa: ASSSGLAGPPGEQF

d_gene: TRBD2
v_gene: TRBV5-1
CDR3aa: ASSLAAGGDPNEQF

d_gene: TRBD1
v_gene: TRBV10-3
CDR3aa: AVRGTGGNQPQH

d_gene: TRBD1
v_gene: TRBV6-1
CDR3aa: ASRNRQGSYEQY

d_gene: TRBD2
v_gene: TRBV11-3
CDR3aa: ASNLAGVSEQY

d_gene: TRBD1
v_gene: TRBV5-4
CDR3aa: ASSLAGGSGRSPLH

d_gene: .
v_gene: TRBV28
CDR3aa: AEQEGGGPYEQY

d_gene: .
v_gene: TRBV11-2
CDR3aa: ASSKGQAEEAQY

d_gene: .
v_gene: TRBV10-3
CDR3aa: AIRGTGSNEQF

d_gene: TRBD1
v_gene: TRBV11-1
CDR3aa: ISSPGGQGAYEQY

d_gene: TRBD1
v_gene: TRBV30
CDR3aa: AWTPRTGRFNTEAF

d_gene: .
v_gene: TRBV5-5
CDR3aa: ASSFPSASNTEAF

d_gene: .
v_gene: TRBV14
CDR3aa: ASSQEWYGYT

d_gene: .
v_gene: TRBV12-3/TRBV12-4
CDR3aa: ASSSSGFGANILT

d_gene: .
v_gene: TRBV6-1
CDR3aa: ASSEEGLSNDIQY

d_gene: .
v_gene: TRBV5-1
CDR3aa: ASSLADPAKQY

d_gene: TRBD2
v_gene: TRBV6-5
CDR3aa: ASSYSGRLGNGQF

d_gene: TRBD2
v_gene: TRBV11-2
CDR3aa: ASSLAGGPLEQF

d_gene: .
v_gene: TRBV4-2
CDR3aa: ASSQPDRNEKLF

d_gene: .
v_gene: TRBV28
CDR3aa: ASSLRPVAF

d_gene: TRBD1
v_gene: TRBV5-1
CDR3aa: TSSSGTGLYEQY

d_gene: .
v_gene: TRBV28
CDR3aa: ASSLIGGSYGYT

d_gene: .
v_gene: TRBV5-1
CDR3aa: VSSLRGAASTDTQY

d_gene: .
v_gene: TRBV11-2
CDR3aa: ASSLGSSLEKLF

d_gene: TRBD2
v_gene: TRBV5-1
CDR3aa: TSSVTSGEQF

d_gene: TRBD2
v_gene: TRBV12-3/TRBV12-4
CDR3aa: ASRHSLAGGTDTQY

d_gene: TRBD2
v_gene: TRBV20-1
CDR3aa: SATPGTSGSFEQF

d_gene: TRBD2
v_gene: TRBV11-2
CDR3aa: TSRGLAGVPTGELF

d_gene: .
v_gene: TRBV11-2
CDR3aa: ASSLRRTLNHNEQF

d_gene: TRBD1
v_gene: TRBV29-1
CDR3aa: SVGPRGQDTQY

d_gene: TRBD1
v_gene: TRBV4-1
CDR3aa: ASNQLTGVHYGYT